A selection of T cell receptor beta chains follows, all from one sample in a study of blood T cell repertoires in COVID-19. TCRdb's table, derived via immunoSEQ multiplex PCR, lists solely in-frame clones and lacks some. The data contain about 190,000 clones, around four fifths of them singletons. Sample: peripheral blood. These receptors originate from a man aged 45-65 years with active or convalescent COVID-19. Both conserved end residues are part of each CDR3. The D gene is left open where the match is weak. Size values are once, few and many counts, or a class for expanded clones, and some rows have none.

cdr3_aa: CAWSVRQGDTQYF
cdr3_nt: TGTGCCTGGAGTGTAAGACAGGGAGATACGCAGTATTTT
d_call: TRBD1
j_call: TRBJ2-3
v_call: TRBV30
clone_size: once

cdr3_aa: CSVEDFFGNTEAFF
cdr3_nt: TGCAGCGTTGAAGATTTTTTCGGGAACACTGAAGCTTTCTTT
d_call: NA
j_call: TRBJ1-1
v_call: TRBV29-1
clone_size: NA

cdr3_aa: CASSASFPGQVNEKLFF
cdr3_nt: TGTGCCAGCAGCGCAAGCTTTCCGGGACAGGTTAATGAAAAACTGTTTTTT
d_call: TRBD1
j_call: TRBJ1-4
v_call: TRBV9
clone_size: NA

cdr3_aa: CASSPRVGGVLYNQPQHF
cdr3_nt: TGTGCCAGCAGCCCTAGGGTTGGAGGGGTCCTTTACAATCAGCCCCAGCATTTT
d_call: NA
j_call: TRBJ1-5
v_call: TRBV6-2/TRBV6-3
clone_size: NA

cdr3_aa: CASSQLPSGNLYNEQFF
cdr3_nt: TGCGCCAGCAGCCAACTCCCTTCGGGGAACCTCTACAATGAGCAGTTCTTC
d_call: NA
j_call: TRBJ2-1
v_call: TRBV4-1
clone_size: NA

cdr3_aa: CASSQVPYRGLDTEAFF
cdr3_nt: TGTGCCAGCAGCCAAGTTCCCTACAGGGGGCTTGACACTGAAGCTTTCTTT
d_call: TRBD1
j_call: TRBJ1-1
v_call: TRBV3-1/TRBV3-2
clone_size: NA

cdr3_aa: CASSLNLMTANYGYTF
cdr3_nt: TGTGCCAGCAGCTTAAACTTGATGACAGCTAACTATGGCTACACCTTC
d_call: NA
j_call: TRBJ1-2
v_call: TRBV13
clone_size: NA

cdr3_aa: CASSKQGLLSGNTIYF
cdr3_nt: TGTGCCAGCAGCAAACAGGGGTTGTTGTCTGGAAACACCATATATTTT
d_call: TRBD1
j_call: TRBJ1-3
v_call: TRBV7-9
clone_size: NA

cdr3_aa: CASSPEVSYNSPLHF
cdr3_nt: TGTGCCAGCTCACCAGAGGTTTCCTATAATTCACCCCTCCACTTT
d_call: NA
j_call: TRBJ1-6
v_call: TRBV18
clone_size: NA

cdr3_aa: CASSSGAPSYNEQFF
cdr3_nt: TGCGCCAGCAGCAGCGGGGCGCCCTCCTACAATGAGCAGTTCTTC
d_call: TRBD2
j_call: TRBJ2-1
v_call: TRBV4-3
clone_size: few

cdr3_aa: CASSQDGRRNSPLHF
cdr3_nt: TGTGCCAGCAGCCAAGACGGCAGGCGCAATTCACCCCTCCACTTT
d_call: NA
j_call: TRBJ1-6
v_call: TRBV3-1/TRBV3-2
clone_size: NA

cdr3_aa: CASSLGGRASNQPQHF
cdr3_nt: TGTGCCAGCAGCTTAGGAGGGAGGGCCAGCAATCAGCCCCAGCATTTT
d_call: NA
j_call: TRBJ1-5
v_call: TRBV7-9
clone_size: NA

cdr3_aa: CASSLFSRGTGGWTGYTF
cdr3_nt: TGTGCCAGCAGTTTATTCTCGAGGGGGACAGGGGGGTGGACTGGCTACACCTTC
d_call: TRBD1
j_call: TRBJ1-2
v_call: TRBV27
clone_size: few

cdr3_aa: CASSGGQGYEQYF
cdr3_nt: TGTGCCAGCTCAGGAGGACAGGGGTACGAGCAGTACTTC
d_call: TRBD1
j_call: TRBJ2-7
v_call: TRBV18
clone_size: NA

cdr3_aa: CASSTFEVGQGDEQYF
cdr3_nt: TGTGCCAGCAGTACTTTCGAAGTGGGACAGGGGGACGAGCAGTACTTC
d_call: TRBD1
j_call: TRBJ2-7
v_call: TRBV7-2
clone_size: NA

cdr3_aa: CATSRDPGGSEAFF
cdr3_nt: TGTGCCACCAGCAGGGACCCGGGCGGGTCTGAAGCTTTCTTT
d_call: NA
j_call: TRBJ1-1
v_call: TRBV15
clone_size: NA